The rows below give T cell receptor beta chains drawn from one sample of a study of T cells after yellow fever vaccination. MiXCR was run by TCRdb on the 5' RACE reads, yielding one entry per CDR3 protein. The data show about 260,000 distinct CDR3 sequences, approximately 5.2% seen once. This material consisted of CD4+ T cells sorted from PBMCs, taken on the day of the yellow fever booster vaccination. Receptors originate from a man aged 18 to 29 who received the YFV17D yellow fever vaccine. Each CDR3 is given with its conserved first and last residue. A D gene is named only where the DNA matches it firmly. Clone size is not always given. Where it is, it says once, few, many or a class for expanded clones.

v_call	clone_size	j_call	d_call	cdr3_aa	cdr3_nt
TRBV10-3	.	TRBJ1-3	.	CAIGGLAGNTIYF	TGTGCCATCGGAGGGTTGGCTGGAAACACCATATATTTT
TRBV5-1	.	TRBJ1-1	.	CASSFVFGEMTAFF	TGCGCCAGCAGCTTTGTATTCGGGGAGATGACGGCTTTCTTT
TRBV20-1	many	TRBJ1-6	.	CSASVAATRGYNSPLHF	TGCAGTGCTAGTGTGGCAGCCACGCGCGGATATAATTCACCCCTCCACTTT
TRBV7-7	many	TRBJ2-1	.	CASSLAPSGPPRFF	TGTGCCAGCAGCTTAGCTCCAAGCGGACCCCCTAGGTTCTTC
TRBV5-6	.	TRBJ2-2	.	CASSLFDRGNTGELFF	TGTGCCAGCAGCTTGTTCGACCGGGGGAACACCGGGGAGCTGTTTTTT
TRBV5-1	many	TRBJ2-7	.	CASSFGRGGYEQYF	TGCGCCAGCAGCTTTGGCCGTGGAGGCTACGAGCAGTACTTC
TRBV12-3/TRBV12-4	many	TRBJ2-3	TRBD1	CASTTGQASTDTQYF	TGTGCCAGCACCACCGGACAGGCTAGCACAGATACGCAGTATTTT
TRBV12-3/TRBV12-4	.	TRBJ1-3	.	CASTNPTGYGNTIYF	TGTGCCAGCACCAACCCCACAGGGTACGGAAACACCATATATTTT
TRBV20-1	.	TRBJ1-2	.	CSARMLGQSNYGYTF	TGCAGTGCTAGGATGTTAGGACAGAGCAACTATGGCTACACCTTC
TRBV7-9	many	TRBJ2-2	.	CASRNWVGRHNTGELFF	TGTGCCAGCCGAAATTGGGTCGGGCGTCACAACACCGGGGAGCTGTTTTTT
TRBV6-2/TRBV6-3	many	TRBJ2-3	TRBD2	CASMWASGGDTQYF	TGTGCCAGCATGTGGGCTAGCGGGGGAGATACGCAGTATTTT
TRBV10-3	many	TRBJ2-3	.	CAISETGPGTDTQYF	TGTGCCATCAGTGAGACAGGACCCGGGACAGATACGCAGTATTTT
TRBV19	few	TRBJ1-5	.	CASSTLPGQRNQPQHF	TGTGCCAGTAGTACCCTTCCGGGACAAAGGAATCAGCCCCAGCATTTT
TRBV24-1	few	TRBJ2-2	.	CATRRGTGELFF	TGTGCCACCCGGCGGGGCACCGGGGAGCTGTTTTTT
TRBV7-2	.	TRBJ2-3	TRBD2	CASSRGLAGLTDTQYF	TGTGCCAGCAGCCGGGGACTAGCGGGATTAACAGATACGCAGTATTTT
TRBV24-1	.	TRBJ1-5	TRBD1	CATKGLTGINQPQHF	TGTGCCACTAAGGGACTGACAGGGATCAATCAGCCCCAGCATTTT
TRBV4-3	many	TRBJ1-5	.	CASSQERGGQPQHF	TGCGCCAGCAGCCAAGAAAGGGGGGGTCAGCCCCAGCATTTT